This TCR beta chain came from a study of cytomegalovirus exposure and HLA in healthy donors. A word on this clone: Its antigen is as yet unknown.

Study-level findings and limits: TRBV6-2, TRBV6-3 and some other V segments were excluded as indistinguishable. The classifier was said to identify cytomegalovirus status with high specificity and sensitivity.

V was pared by 4 bases and J by 0 bases, with 15 bases between. Per the germline V gene, CDR1 is MGHRA and CDR2 is YSYEKL. This CDR3 region has 17 residues. A multiplex PCR was run with 60 Vbeta primers and 13 Jbeta primers. Original handling: In a later analysis, of roughly 83 million unique beta chains, about 12 million appeared in at least two donors. Clones were sequenced by immunoSEQ multiplex PCR, and TCRdb holds only the in-frame ones, with some missing. V and J calls and clone size follow that table, whereas D and trimming were derived from the DNA. The data include tens of thousands of clones; the top ten clones carry about 2.3%.

The rearrangement joins TRBV4-1 to TRBJ2-2; D might be TRBD1 (6 bases). Sequences were obtained from PBMCs. The receptor was derived from a female donor in good health and CMV-seronegative. The CDR3 coding sequence is TGCGCCAGCAGCCTAGCATCAGGGGCTGCGAACACCGGGGAGCTGTTTTTT. Translation gives CASSLASGAANTGELFF.